Included here is one TCR beta chain sequence, with context. Its antigen is unknown. This sample was taken from a study of T cell repertoires in cytomegalovirus infection. The study's findings and limits: HLA-C-restricted CMV clonotypes gave the most frequent clonotype in two of eight donors. CMV carriers with the relevant HLA were identified by cumulative public TCR beta family frequency.

MiXCR, run by TCRdb on the reads, gives a single entry per CDR3 protein. The table shows 680,000 or so distinct CDR3 sequences, with approximately 33% occurring only once. The germline V gene has CDR1 LNHDA and CDR2 SQIVND (reference sequence). The CDR3 length is 17 residues. J was trimmed by 5 bases and V by 3 bases; bases with no gene match: 12. The rearrangement links TRBV19 to TRBJ2-1; 8 bases map to TRBD2. The sequencing here drew on cultured PBMCs, taken from culture after CMV antigen stimulation. This TCR was sampled from a human donor in good health (CMV status not recorded). Some clones in this sample may be carry-over from other donors' samples. CDR3 in DNA: TGTGCCAGTAGTATCCCAGGCGCGGGGGGATGGGACAATGAGCAGTTCTTC. This gives the protein CASSIPGAGGWDNEQFF. Full variable domain (remainder filled in from reference TRBV19 and TRBJ2-1): DGGITQSPKYLFRKEGQNVTLSCEQNLNHDAMYWYRQDPGQGLRLIYYSQIVNDFQKGDIAEGYSVSREKKESFPLTVTSAQKNPTAFYLCASSIPGAGGWDNEQFFGPGTRLTVL.